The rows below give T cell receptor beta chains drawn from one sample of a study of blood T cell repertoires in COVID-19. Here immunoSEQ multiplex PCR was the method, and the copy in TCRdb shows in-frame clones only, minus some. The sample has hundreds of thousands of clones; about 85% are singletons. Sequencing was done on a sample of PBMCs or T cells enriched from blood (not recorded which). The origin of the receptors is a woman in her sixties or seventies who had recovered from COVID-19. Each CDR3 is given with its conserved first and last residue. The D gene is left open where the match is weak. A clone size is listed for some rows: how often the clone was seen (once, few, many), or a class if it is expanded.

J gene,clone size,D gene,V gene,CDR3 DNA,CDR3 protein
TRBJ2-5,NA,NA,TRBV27,TGTGCCAGCAGTCCCTGGGGGGGCGGGCAAGAGACCCAGTACTTC,CASSPWGGGQETQYF
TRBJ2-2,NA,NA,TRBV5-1,TGCGCCAGCAGCGGAGGAGGGGCCGGGGAGCTGTTTTTT,CASSGGGAGELFF
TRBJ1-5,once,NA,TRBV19,TGTGCCAGCAAAAAGACAGGCCTAAATCAGCCCCAGCATTTT,CASKKTGLNQPQHF
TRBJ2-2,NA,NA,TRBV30,TGTGCCTGGGACAGAGCGAACACCGGGGAGCTGTTTTTT,CAWDRANTGELFF
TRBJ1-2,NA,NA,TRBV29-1,TGCAGCGTTGATACAGGGATCTATGGCTACACCTTC,CSVDTGIYGYTF
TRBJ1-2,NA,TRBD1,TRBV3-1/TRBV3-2,TGTGCCAGCAGCCAGGGCGCCGGGACAGGGAACTATGGCTACACCTTC,CASSQGAGTGNYGYTF
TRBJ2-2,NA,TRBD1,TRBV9,TGTGCCAGCAGCGCCCACAGGGGTCCCAACACCGGGGAGCTGTTTTTT,CASSAHRGPNTGELFF
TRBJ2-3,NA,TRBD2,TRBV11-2,TGTGCCAGCAGCCGCCCTAGCGGCGGGACAGATACGCAGTATTTT,CASSRPSGGTDTQYF
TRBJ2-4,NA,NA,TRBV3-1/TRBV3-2,TGTGCCAGCAGCCAAGGCCCTTCTAAGCTGGGACGGACTATCTTAGCCAAAAACATTCAGTACTTC,CASSQGPSKLGRTILAKNIQYF
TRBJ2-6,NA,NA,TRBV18,TGTGCCAGCTCACCGGGACTGGGCCCTGGGGCCAACGTCCTGACTTTC,CASSPGLGPGANVLTF
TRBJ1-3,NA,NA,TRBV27,TGTGCCAGCAGTAGGCAAGGGGCCGGAAACACCATATATTTT,CASSRQGAGNTIYF
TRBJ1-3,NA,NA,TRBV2,TGTGCCAGCAGTGAAGCGGGGCAGCTCACCATATATTTT,CASSEAGQLTIYF
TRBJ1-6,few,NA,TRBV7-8,TGTGCCAGCAGGAGAGGGTTAGATAATTCACCCCTCCACTTT,CASRRGLDNSPLHF
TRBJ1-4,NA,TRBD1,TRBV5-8,TGTGCCAGCAGCTTACCCGACAGGGCTCGAGAAAAACTGTTTTTT,CASSLPDRAREKLFF
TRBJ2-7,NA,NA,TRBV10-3,TGTGCCATCAGTGGATCAACCGGACACGGATACTACGAGCAGTACTTC,CAISGSTGHGYYEQYF
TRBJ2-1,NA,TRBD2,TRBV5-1,TGCGCCAGCAGCCTACGCCCGGGGGGGGGAGACTACAATGAGCAGTTCTTC,CASSLRPGGGDYNEQFF
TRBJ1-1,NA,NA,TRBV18,TGTGCCAGCTCTAACAGGGAGAACACTGAAGCTTTCTTT,CASSNRENTEAFF
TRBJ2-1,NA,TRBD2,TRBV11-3,TGTGCCAGCAGCTTCTCAGCGGGGGGGCCGGGAGATGAGCAGTTCTTC,CASSFSAGGPGDEQFF
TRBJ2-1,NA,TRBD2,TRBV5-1,TGCGCCAGCAGTCCCCGGGGGGAGCGGGGGGCGGTTAGCTCCTACAATGAGCAGTTCTTC,CASSPRGERGAVSSYNEQFF
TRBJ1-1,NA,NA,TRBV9,TGTGCCAGCAGCGTCGAGGGGGATGGGACTGAAGCTTTCTTT,CASSVEGDGTEAFF
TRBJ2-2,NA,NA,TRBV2,TGTGCCAGCAGTGAGATCAGGGTAGCCGGGGAGCTGTTTTTT,CASSEIRVAGELFF
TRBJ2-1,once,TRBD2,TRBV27,TGTGCCAGCAGTTTATCGAAGACTAGCGGTGGTCAGTTCTTC,CASSLSKTSGGQFF
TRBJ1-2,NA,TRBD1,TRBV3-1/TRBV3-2,TGTGCCAGCAGCCGGACAGGCAACTATGGCTACACCTTC,CASSRTGNYGYTF
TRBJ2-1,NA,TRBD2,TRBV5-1,TGCGCCAGCAGCTCGCTCCGGCTAGCGGGGGGGCCAGTTTACAATGAGCAGTTCTTC,CASSSLRLAGGPVYNEQFF
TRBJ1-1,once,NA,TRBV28,TGTGCCAGCAGCTCCCCCTTTGGCCAGGGGAGAACTGAAGCTTTCTTT,CASSSPFGQGRTEAFF
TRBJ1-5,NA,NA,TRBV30,TGTGCCTGGAGTGCCCAGGCGGGTCAGCCCCAGCATTTT,CAWSAQAGQPQHF
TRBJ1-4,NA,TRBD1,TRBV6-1,TGTGCCAGCAGTGAGATAGGGGGCTTTGGTGAAAAACTGTTTTTT,CASSEIGGFGEKLFF
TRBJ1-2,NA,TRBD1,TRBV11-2,TGTGCCAGCAGTCGCCCGATCCGGGACAGCCTCTATGGCTACACCTTC,CASSRPIRDSLYGYTF
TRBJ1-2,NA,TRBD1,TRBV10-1,TGCGCCAGCAGTGCAAGCACAGGGGAGAACTATGGCTACACCTTC,CASSASTGENYGYTF
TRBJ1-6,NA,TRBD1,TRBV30,TGTGCCTGGAGTCAGATCGGGACAGGGTATTCACCCCTCCACTTT,CAWSQIGTGYSPLHF
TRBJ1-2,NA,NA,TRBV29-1,TGCAGCGTTGAAGATGAACAGTCCTTTGGCTACACCTTC,CSVEDEQSFGYTF
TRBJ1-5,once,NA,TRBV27,TGTGCCAGCAGCGAGCGTGGTGGTATCAATCAGCCCCAGCATTTT,CASSERGGINQPQHF
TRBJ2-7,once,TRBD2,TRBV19,TGTGCCAGTAGTATAGCGGGGGGCTACGAGCAGTACTTC,CASSIAGGYEQYF
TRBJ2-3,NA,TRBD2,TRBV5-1,TGCGCCAGCAGCTTGGGCGGGGGGTACGCAAGTACGCAGTATTTT,CASSLGGGYASTQYF
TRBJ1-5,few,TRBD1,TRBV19,TGTGCCAGCGTCAACGGACAGGGCCCGGCTCAGCCCCAGCATTTT,CASVNGQGPAQPQHF
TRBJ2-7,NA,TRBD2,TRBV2,TGTGCCAGCACCCTCGCGGGGGAGGACGAGCAGTACTTC,CASTLAGEDEQYF
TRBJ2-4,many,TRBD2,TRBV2,TGTGCCAGCAGTGAATTGGAACTAGCGGGGGCCAAAAACATTCAGTACTTC,CASSELELAGAKNIQYF
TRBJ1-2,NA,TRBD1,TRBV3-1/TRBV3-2,TGTGCCAGCAGCCTTAGTTCGGGACAGGGGGCGACTGGCTACACCTTC,CASSLSSGQGATGYTF
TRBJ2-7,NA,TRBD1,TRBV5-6,TGTGCCAGCAGTTGGGGACAGTACGAGCAGTACTTC,CASSWGQYEQYF
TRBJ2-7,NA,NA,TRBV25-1,TGTGCCAGCAGTGTGAGTGGGGGGGCCAGGGAGCAGTACTTC,CASSVSGGAREQYF
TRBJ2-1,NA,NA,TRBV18,TGTGCCAGCTCACCATTGGGAGGGGGCTCCTACAATGAGCAGTTCTTC,CASSPLGGGSYNEQFF
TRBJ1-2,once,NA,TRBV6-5,TGTGCCAGCAGGGGCGTTGGGGAGCGGCGCTACACCTTC,CASRGVGERRYTF
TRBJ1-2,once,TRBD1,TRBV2,TGTGCCAGCAGCGTAACAGGGGGCGGAGGAGGCTATGGCTACACCTTC,CASSVTGGGGGYGYTF
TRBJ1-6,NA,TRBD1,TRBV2,TGTGCCAGCAGTGCCTTAGACAGGGGTAATTCACCCCTCCACTTT,CASSALDRGNSPLHF
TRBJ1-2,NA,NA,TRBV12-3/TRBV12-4,TGTGCCAGCAGTTCAGGGGACGGCTACACCTTC,CASSSGDGYTF
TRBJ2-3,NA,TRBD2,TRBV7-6,TGTGCCAGCAGCCCATTAGCGGGACCCGTAGGTACGCAGTATTTT,CASSPLAGPVGTQYF
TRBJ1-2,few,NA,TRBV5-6,TGTGCCAGCAGCAACTACCCGTATGGCTACACCTTC,CASSNYPYGYTF
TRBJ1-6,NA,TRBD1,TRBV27,TGTGCCAGCAGACCCACCGGACAGGGTGAAGGCTCACCCCTCCACTTT,CASRPTGQGEGSPLHF
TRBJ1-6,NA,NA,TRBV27,TGTGCCAGCAGTTTACGGGCAGGGGCCAATTCACCCCTCCACTTT,CASSLRAGANSPLHF
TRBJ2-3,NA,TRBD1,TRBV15,TGTGCCACCAGCAGAGGGGGGACAGGGGCGCCAGATACGCAGTATTTT,CATSRGGTGAPDTQYF
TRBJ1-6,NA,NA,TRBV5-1,TGCGCCAGCAGCTTGGTGGGCAGGATGAAATCGGAAAATTCACCCCTCCACTTT,CASSLVGRMKSENSPLHF
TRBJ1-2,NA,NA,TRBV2,TGTGCCAGCACTCGGGCAGGGGCTTATGGCTACACCTTC,CASTRAGAYGYTF
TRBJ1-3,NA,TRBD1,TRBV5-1,TGCGCCAGCAGCTTGGACCAGACAGGGATTGGAAACACCATATATTTT,CASSLDQTGIGNTIYF
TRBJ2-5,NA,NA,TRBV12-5,TGTGCTAGTGGTTTGTTTTCCAGTCAAGAGACCCAGTACTTC,CASGLFSSQETQYF
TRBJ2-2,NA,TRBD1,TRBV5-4,TGTGCCAGCAGCTTGGATATGGGACAGGGTACCACCGGGGAGCTGTTTTTT,CASSLDMGQGTTGELFF
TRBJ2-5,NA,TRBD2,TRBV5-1,TGCGCCAGCAGCTTGAGGACTAGCGGGGAGACCCAGTACTTC,CASSLRTSGETQYF
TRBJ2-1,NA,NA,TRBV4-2,TGTGCCAGCACCGAAGATGGGCAATACAATGAGCAGTTCTTC,CASTEDGQYNEQFF